This T cell receptor beta chain was profiled in a study of blood T cell repertoires in COVID-19. Study-level background: The samples span acute and convalescent COVID-19 from the United States, Italy and Spain.

Germline V gene lookup returns CDR1 ENHRY and CDR2 SYGVKD. Trimming cost V 2 bases and J 7 bases, with 15 bases left between them. This CDR3 is built from 15 residues. Assay used: immunoSEQ multiplex PCR; TCRdb lists only in-frame clones, some missing. Of approximately 270,000 clones in the sample, about 89% were seen once. Donors were grouped by their self-reported clinical history. The V gene is TRBV10-3, the J gene TRBJ1-5; D possibly corresponds to TRBD1 (5 bases). The TCR comes from a human donor in a cohort exposed to, infected with or recovered from COVID-19 (not recorded which). The donor label of this sample is uncertain. Material: PBMCs or T cells enriched from blood (not recorded which). The CDR3 DNA follows: TGTGCCATCAGTGAGCGCGGGGTCGAGGGGCAGCCCCAGCATTTT. Translation gives CAISERGVEGQPQHF.